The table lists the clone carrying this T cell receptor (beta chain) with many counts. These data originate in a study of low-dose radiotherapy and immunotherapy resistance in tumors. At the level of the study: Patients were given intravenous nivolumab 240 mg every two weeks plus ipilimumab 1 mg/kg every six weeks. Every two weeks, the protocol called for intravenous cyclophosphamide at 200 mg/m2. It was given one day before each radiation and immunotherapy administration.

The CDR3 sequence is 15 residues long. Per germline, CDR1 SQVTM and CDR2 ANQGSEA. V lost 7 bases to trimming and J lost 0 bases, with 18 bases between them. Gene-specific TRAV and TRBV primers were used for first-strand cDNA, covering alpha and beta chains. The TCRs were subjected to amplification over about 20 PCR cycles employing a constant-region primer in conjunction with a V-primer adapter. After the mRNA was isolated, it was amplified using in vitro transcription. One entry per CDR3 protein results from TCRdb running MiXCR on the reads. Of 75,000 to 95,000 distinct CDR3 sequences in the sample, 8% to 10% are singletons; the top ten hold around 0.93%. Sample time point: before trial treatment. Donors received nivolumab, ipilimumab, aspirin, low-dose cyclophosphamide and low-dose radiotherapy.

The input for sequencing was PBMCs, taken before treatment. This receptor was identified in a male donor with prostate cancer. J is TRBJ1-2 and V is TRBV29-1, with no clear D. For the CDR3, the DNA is TGCAGCGCCCGAATACAAGGTCCAGCTAACTATGGCTACACCTTC. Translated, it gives CSARIQGPANYGYTF.